Listed here are 28 T cell receptor beta chains from one sample, sequenced in a study of blood T cell repertoires in COVID-19. Using immunoSEQ multiplex PCR, the repertoire was profiled, and TCRdb retains in-frame clones only, with some absent. The sample yields roughly 100,000 clones, roughly nine tenths seen once. The material sequenced was peripheral blood. The receptors were sampled from a man aged 50-60 years in a cohort sampled during active COVID-19.

This chain connects TRBV6-5 to TRBJ1-2; D not certain. In germline, CDR1 is MNHEY, CDR2 SVGAGI. V dropped 2 bases and J dropped 4 bases, with 8 bases sitting between them. The CDR3 loop spans 13 amino acids. This CDR3 reads CASSYEGSYGYTF. The CDR3, as DNA: TGTGCCAGCAGTTACGAGGGCAGCTATGGCTACACCTTC.

The CDR3 sequence: CASSTPPPQGNYGYTF. Here the CDR3 DNA reads TGTGCCAGTAGTACCCCCCCTCCACAGGGGAACTATGGCTACACCTTC. V and J are TRBV19 and TRBJ1-2; 7 nucleotides match TRBD1. The CDR3 covers 16 residues. Trimming took 4 bases from V and 2 from J; bases not matched to a gene: 10. Looked up from germline, CDR1 is LNHDA and CDR2 is SQIVND (reference sequence).

The chain is built from TRBV9 and TRBJ2-5, with 7 bases matching TRBD1. The CDR3 consists of 14 residues. V gave up 4 bases and J gave up 1 base; unmatched junction bases: 4. Germline V gene sequence: CDR1 SGDLS, CDR2 YYNGEE. The CDR3 protein is CASSPRQGQETQYF. The CDR3 DNA reads as TGTGCCAGCAGCCCACGACAGGGCCAAGAGACCCAGTACTTC.

The CDR3 loop reads CASSLEGSGGQGYTF. As DNA, the CDR3 is TGTGCCAGCAGCTTAGAGGGAAGTGGGGGACAAGGCTACACCTTC. The rearrangement uses TRBV11-2 and TRBJ1-2; a weak D match, TRBD1 (6 bases). The CDR3 contains 15 residues. Germline CDR1 reads SGHAT; CDR2 reads FQNNGV. V was shortened by 0 bases and J by 8 bases, with 16 bases between the two germline ends.

This chain connects TRBV10-1 to TRBJ1-1; D gene uncertain. The germline V gene has CDR1 WNHNN and CDR2 SYGVQD (reference sequence). This CDR3 has 15 residues. Trimming pared 0 bases from V and 3 bases from J, leaving 11 bases between. The chain's CDR3 is CASSESPGAYTEAFF. In DNA, the CDR3 is TGCGCCAGCAGTGAGTCCCCGGGAGCGTACACTGAAGCTTTCTTT.

This chain joins TRBV7-8 and TRBJ2-7, with a weak D call TRBD1 (6 bases). The CDR3 is 12 residues long. From germline, CDR1 is SGHVS and CDR2 FQNEAQ. The V gene lost 0 bases and the J gene lost 7 bases, with 7 bases spanning the gap. The CDR3 loop is CASSLATGEQYV. The CDR3 region has the DNA TGTGCCAGCAGCTTAGCCACAGGGGAGCAGTACGTC.

The chain combines TRBV11-2 with TRBJ2-2; D gene ambiguous. Germline-derived CDR1 and CDR2 are SGHAT and FQNNGV. The CDR3 covers 14 residues. Deletions cut 5 bases from V and 4 bases from J, with 11 bases between. The CDR3 DNA is TGTGCCAGCAGCCCGAACTGGAGCACCGGGGAGCTGTTTTTT. Amino acids: CASSPNWSTGELFF.

CDR3: CASSYPGINNEQFF. CDR3 nucleotide sequence: TGTGCCAGCAGTTATCCAGGGATTAACAATGAGCAGTTCTTC. V is TRBV6-5 and J is TRBJ2-1, with D possibly matching TRBD1 (5 bases). The germline gives CDR1 MNHEY, CDR2 SVGAGI. This CDR3 region has 14 residues. Trimming left V 3 bases short and J 5 bases short, with 11 bases between.

CDR3 protein: CSVTFGGTAYEQYF. CDR3 DNA: TGCAGCGTCACGTTCGGCGGGACTGCCTACGAGCAGTACTTC. This chain joins TRBV29-1 and TRBJ2-7, with a weak D call TRBD2 (6 bases). Germline CDR1 and CDR2: SQVTM and ANQGSEA. There are 14 residues in the CDR3. With 6 bases removed from V and 2 bases from J, the gap between germline ends came to 17 bases.

The count of this clone is one. The chain links TRBV18 to TRBJ1-4, with 7 positions matching TRBD1. The trim removed 4 bases at V and 8 bases at J, leaving 7 bases unmatched. Per the germline V gene, CDR1 is KGHSH and CDR2 is LQKENI. This CDR3 has 14 residues. The CDR3 loop is CASSHGQVLEKLFF. The CDR3 DNA sequence: TGTGCCAGCTCACATGGACAGGTGCTAGAAAAACTGTTTTTT.

The J gene is TRBJ2-2, the V gene TRBV7-6; 12 bases are a match to TRBD2. Germline lookup yields CDR1 SGHVS and CDR2 FNYEAQ. This CDR3 has 19 amino acids. With 5 bases clipped from V and 0 bases from J, the junction kept 10 bases outside the gene matches. CDR3 DNA: TGTGCCAGCAGCCCTGGACTAGCGGGACCCTCCGCGAACACCGGGGAGCTGTTTTTT. This codes for CASSPGLAGPSANTGELFF.

The rearrangement uses TRBV6-5 and TRBJ2-2, with 8 positions matching TRBD1. This CDR3 comprises 15 residues. The V and J ends lost 7 bases and 0 bases, in that order; junction bases with no gene match: 4. Germline CDR1 MNHEY, CDR2 SVGAGI. For the CDR3, the DNA is TGTGCCAGCAACCAACAGGGGGCGAACACCGGGGAGCTGTTTTTT. Translating it yields CASNQQGANTGELFF.

V usage is TRBV7-2 and J usage is TRBJ2-2; perhaps TRBD2 as D (6 bases). The CDR3 runs 14 residues. Germline values: CDR1 SGHTA, CDR2 FQGNSA. Trimming stripped 1 base from V and 16 bases from J, with 19 bases between. DNA for the CDR3: TGTGCCAGCAGCTTAGGGGGACTTTTGAGGGGCGCGTTTTTT. Its translation: CASSLGGLLRGAFF.

The rearrangement joins TRBV15 to TRBJ2-3, with 9 bases that match TRBD1. In germline, CDR1 is LNHNV, CDR2 YYDKDF (reference sequence). The CDR3 extends over 17 amino acids. V shed 4 bases, J shed 4 bases, and the junction held 12 bases outside the gene matches. CDR3 residues: CATSTQLPGTGPDTQYF. The CDR3 nucleotides are TGTGCCACCAGCACACAGCTTCCCGGGACAGGGCCAGATACGCAGTATTTT.

This chain joins TRBV10-3 and TRBJ1-2, with 8 bases fitting TRBD1. This CDR3 is 14 amino acids long. V gave up 3 bases and J gave up 4 bases; unmatched junction bases: 4. Per the germline V gene, CDR1 is ENHRY and CDR2 is SYGVKD. The CDR3 DNA is TGTGCCATCAGTGAACAGGGGGACCTCTATGGCTACACCTTC. Translating gives CAISEQGDLYGYTF.

The CDR3, as DNA: TGTGCCAGCAGCTGGGACAGCCTCGGAGCTTTCTTT. It is translated as CASSWDSLGAFF. V usage is TRBV5-5 and J usage is TRBJ1-1; 7 positions agree with TRBD1. CDR1 SGHKS and CDR2 YYEKEE come from the germline V gene (reference sequence). The CDR3 is 12 residues long. The V segment lost 3 bases and the J segment 10 bases; nucleotides outside the gene matches: 6.

The chain is built from TRBV6-5 and TRBJ2-5, with unresolved D. V shed 2 bases and J shed 4 bases, with 8 bases lying between them. This CDR3 region has 13 residues. Germline CDR1 and CDR2: MNHEY and SVGAGI. The CDR3 protein is CASSYDSTETQYF. CDR3 coding DNA: TGTGCCAGCAGTTACGACTCCACAGAGACCCAGTACTTC.

The chain uses TRBV7-9 and TRBJ1-3; D not resolved. Trimming left V 3 bases short and J 0 bases short, with 6 bases between. The CDR3 covers 14 residues. CDR1 and CDR2 (germline): SEHNR, FQNEAQ (reference sequence). Here the CDR3 reads CASSFGSSGNTIYF. The CDR3 DNA reads as TGTGCCAGCAGCTTCGGTTCCTCTGGAAACACCATATATTTT.

The chain has TRBV9 and TRBJ2-2; TRBD1 agrees at 8 bases. From germline, CDR1 is SGDLS and CDR2 YYNGEE. The J segment lost 4 bases and the V segment lost 3 bases, leaving 5 bases of the junction unmatched. CDR3 length: 15 amino acids. DNA for the CDR3: TGTGCCAGCAGCGGGTCGACAGGGGTCACCGGGGAGCTGTTTTTT. This codes for CASSGSTGVTGELFF.

V and J are TRBV10-2 and TRBJ1-1; D is ambiguous. The CDR3 runs to 13 residues. V dropped 10 bases and J dropped 2 bases, with 14 bases sitting between them. The germline gives CDR1 WSHSY, CDR2 SAAADI. The DNA of the CDR3 is TGCGCCACCCGACAATACCTTAACACTGAAGCTTTCTTT. Protein sequence: CATRQYLNTEAFF.

The chain recombines TRBV19 with TRBJ1-1; D gene ambiguous. Germline lookup yields CDR1 LNHDA and CDR2 SQIVND (reference sequence). Trimming left V 0 bases short and J 1 base short, with 12 bases between. The CDR3 length is 16 residues. CDR3 sequence reads: CASSIEARASNTEAFF. The CDR3 nucleotides are TGTGCCAGTAGTATAGAAGCGAGGGCGTCGAACACTGAAGCTTTCTTT.

The chain uses TRBV6-1 and TRBJ2-3; TRBD2 agrees at 13 bases. CDR1 and CDR2 (germline): MNHNS, SASEGT. This CDR3 is built from 17 residues. The trim removed 4 bases at V and 0 bases at J, leaving 4 bases unmatched. This chain's CDR3 is CASSGLAGGHSTDTQYF. Written as DNA, the CDR3 is TGTGCCAGCAGTGGACTAGCGGGGGGCCATAGCACAGATACGCAGTATTTT.

This clone was counted once. The gene calls are TRBV13 and TRBJ2-1; D might be TRBD1 (6 bases). CDR1 and CDR2 (germline): PRHDT, FYEKMQ (reference sequence). V was cut by 4 bases and J by 4 bases, with 11 bases left in between. The CDR3 is made up of 14 amino acids. CDR3 DNA sequence: TGTGCCAGCAGCTCCGGACAGAGGTACAATGAGCAGTTCTTC. Translated, it gives CASSSGQRYNEQFF.

This rearrangement joins TRBV7-9 to TRBJ2-1, with 7 bases matching TRBD1. Losses at the gene ends were 5 bases for V and 4 bases for J; bases not matched to a gene: 2. The CDR3 extends over 13 amino acids. Germline V CDR1 and CDR2: SEHNR, FQNEAQ (reference sequence). CDR3 sequence reads: CASSRDSYNEQFF. CDR3 sequence (DNA): TGTGCCAGCAGCCGGGACAGTTACAATGAGCAGTTCTTC.

The chain combines TRBV19 with TRBJ2-3; possibly TRBD2 for D (7 bases). The CDR3 sequence is 14 residues long. Per the germline V gene, CDR1 is LNHDA and CDR2 is SQIVND (reference sequence). Trimming took off 1 base at V and 4 bases at J, with 9 bases between the two ends. The CDR3 bases are TGTGCCAGTAGTATAGGGGGGGGCGCAGATACGCAGTATTTT. Protein sequence: CASSIGGGADTQYF.

This chain links TRBV14 with TRBJ2-2; no clear D. Trimming cost V 2 bases and J 4 bases, with 5 bases left between them. This CDR3 has 13 amino acids. Germline CDR1 SGHDN, CDR2 FVKESK. CDR3 protein: CASSQQITGELFF. CDR3 sequence (DNA): TGTGCCAGCAGCCAACAGATCACCGGGGAGCTGTTTTTT.

V gene TRBV11-3 combines with J gene TRBJ2-1; D possibly corresponds to TRBD2 (6 bases). Per the germline V gene, CDR1 is SGHNT and CDR2 is YENEEA. V lost 4 bases, J lost 9 bases, and 10 bases lay in between. The length of the CDR3 is 12 residues. DNA for the CDR3: TGTGCCAGCAGCTGGTGCGGGACTGAGCAGTTCTTC. This codes for CASSWCGTEQFF.

The chain carries TRBV7-8 and TRBJ1-6, with 9 nucleotides matching TRBD1. This CDR3 contains 14 residues. Germline lookup yields CDR1 SGHVS and CDR2 FQNEAQ. V lost 5 bases, J lost 13 bases, and 9 bases stayed unmatched. CDR3 DNA sequence: TGTGCCAGCAGCCAAGACAGGGGGACGTTCCCCCTCCACTTT. Its translation: CASSQDRGTFPLHF.